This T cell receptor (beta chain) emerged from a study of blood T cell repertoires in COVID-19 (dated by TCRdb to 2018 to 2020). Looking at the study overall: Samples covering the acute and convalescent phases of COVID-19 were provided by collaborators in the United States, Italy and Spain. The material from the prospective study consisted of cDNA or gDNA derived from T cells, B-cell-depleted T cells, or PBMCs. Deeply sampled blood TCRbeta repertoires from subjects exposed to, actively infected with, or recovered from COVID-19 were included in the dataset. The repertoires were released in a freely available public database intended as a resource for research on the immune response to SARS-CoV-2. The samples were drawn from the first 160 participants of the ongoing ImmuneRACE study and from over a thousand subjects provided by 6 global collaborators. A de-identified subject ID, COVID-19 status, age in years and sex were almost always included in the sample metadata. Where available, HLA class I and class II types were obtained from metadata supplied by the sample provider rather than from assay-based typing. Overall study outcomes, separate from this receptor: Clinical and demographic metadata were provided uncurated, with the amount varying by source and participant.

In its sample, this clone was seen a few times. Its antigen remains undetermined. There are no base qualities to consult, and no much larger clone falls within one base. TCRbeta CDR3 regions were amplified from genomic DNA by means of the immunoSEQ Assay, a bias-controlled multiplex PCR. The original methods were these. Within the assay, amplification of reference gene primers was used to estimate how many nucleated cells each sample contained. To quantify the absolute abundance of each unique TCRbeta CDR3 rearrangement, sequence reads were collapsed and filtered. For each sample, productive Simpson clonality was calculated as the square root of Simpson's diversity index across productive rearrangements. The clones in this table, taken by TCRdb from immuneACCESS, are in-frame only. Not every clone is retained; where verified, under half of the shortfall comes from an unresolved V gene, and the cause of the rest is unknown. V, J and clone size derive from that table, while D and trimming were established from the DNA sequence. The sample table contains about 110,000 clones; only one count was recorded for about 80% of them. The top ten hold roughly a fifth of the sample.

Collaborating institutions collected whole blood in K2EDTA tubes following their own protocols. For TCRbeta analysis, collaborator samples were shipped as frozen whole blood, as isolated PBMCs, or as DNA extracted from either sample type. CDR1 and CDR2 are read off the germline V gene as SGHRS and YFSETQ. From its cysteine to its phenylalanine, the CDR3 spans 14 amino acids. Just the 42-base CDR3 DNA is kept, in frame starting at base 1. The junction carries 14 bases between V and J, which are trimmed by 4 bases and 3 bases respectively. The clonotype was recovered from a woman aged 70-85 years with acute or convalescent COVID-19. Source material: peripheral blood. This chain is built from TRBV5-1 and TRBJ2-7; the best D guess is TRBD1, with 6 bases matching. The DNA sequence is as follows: TGCGCCAGCAGCAAGGACAGCCCGAACTACGAGCAGTACTTC. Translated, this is CASSKDSPNYEQYF.